This TCR beta chain was documented in a study of blood T cells in healthy people across ages. Overall study results and limits: Without sorted subsets, naive and antigen-experienced compartments could not be conclusively compared.

The amount of total RNA extracted per sample was at least 6 micrograms. Then a second PCR, running roughly 7 to 11 cycles, was carried out with a sample-barcoded 5' primer and a J-beta primer mix. TCRdb ran MiXCR on the 5' RACE reads and lists one entry per CDR3 protein. This table has about 1.7 million distinct CDR3 sequences, about 28% appearing once. This clonotype was picked up many times. Its antigen is currently unknown. Germline assignment: CDR1 MGHDK and CDR2 SYGVNS. Trimming removed 2 bases from V and 2 bases from J; junction bases left unmatched: 3. CDR3 size: 14 residues. The V call is TRBV25-1, the J call TRBJ2-7, with 7 bases that match TRBD1. This receptor was obtained from a woman in her thirties in good health. The sequenced material came from blood. The CDR3 reads CASSEAGGTYEQYF. The CDR3, as DNA: TGTGCCAGCAGTGAAGCAGGGGGTACCTACGAGCAGTACTTC.